One and the same sample provided the 17 T cell receptor beta chains below, sequenced in a study of T cells in women clearing cervical HPV infection. TCRdb's copy holds only in-frame clones and misses some; the assay was immunoSEQ multiplex PCR. This sample lists under 25,000 clones; its ten largest clones have 3.2%. Sequencing was performed on blood buffy coat. Receptors were obtained from a woman aged 18-70 years with a cervical HPV16 infection that either progressed to CIN3+ or cleared (not recorded which).

Concerning this clone itself: Read sequence stops 3 residues before the CDR3 end, and the germline J gene provides the missing end. The chain uses TRBV20-1 and TRBJ2-7, with 9 bases that match TRBD1. V was clipped by 0 bases and J by 2 bases; unmatched bases: 17. Germline assignment: CDR1 DFQATT and CDR2 SNEGSKA (reference sequence). This CDR3 region has 19 residues. The covered CDR3 bases are TGCAGTGCTAGAGAGGACAGGGGCAATACCGCGGAAAAGGCCTACGAG. Its translation: CSAREDRGNTAEKAYE. The entire CDR3 protein is CSAREDRGNTAEKAYEQYF.

About this clone: The CDR3 is cut off 3 residues early in the read; its end comes from the germline J gene. The chain carries TRBV5-4 and TRBJ2-4; TRBD1 might be the D (6 bases). CDR3 length: 15 amino acids. The V end lost 4 bases, the J end lost 6 bases, and 17 bases lay between the germline ends. Germline V gene sequence: CDR1 SGHNT, CDR2 YYREEE (reference sequence). This chain's CDR3 is CASSTAGTFTNIQYF. Partial CDR3 DNA: TGTGCCAGCAGCACGGCCGGGACATTTACAAACATT.

The DNA read from the CDR3 is TGTGCCAGCTCACCGTCGGATGAAAAA. This gives the protein CASSPSDEK. The CDR3 in full is CASSPSDEKLFF. The chain carries TRBV18 and TRBJ1-4, with D unresolved. From the germline J gene comes the end of the CDR3, since the read stops 3 residues before it. V dropped 3 bases and J dropped 6 bases, with 5 bases sitting between them. The CDR3 length is 12 residues. Germline-derived CDR1 and CDR2 are KGHSH and LQKENI.

Worth noting for this clone: From the germline J gene comes the end of the CDR3, since the read stops 3 residues before it. The chain joins TRBV30 to TRBJ1-2; 7 nucleotides match TRBD1. CDR1 and CDR2 (germline): GTSNPN, SVGIG (reference sequence). This CDR3 is built from 15 residues. V dropped 3 bases and J dropped 5; count of bases not matched to a gene: 12. CDR3 protein: CAWRTGSPLRYGYTF. The CDR3 bases that were read are TGTGCCTGGAGGACAGGGAGCCCGCTGAGGTATGGC.

Comment on this clone: The sequenced fragment ends 3 residues before the CDR3 boundary, so the rest is inferred from the germline J gene. The chain employs TRBV12-3 or TRBV12-4 and TRBJ1-4, with 8 positions matching TRBD1. The J segment lost 7 bases and the V segment lost 11 bases, leaving 15 bases of the junction unmatched. CDR3 size: 15 residues. The CDR3 sequence is CALLNRGGRCEKLFF. The sequenced CDR3 bases are TGTGCCCTCCTAAACAGGGGGGGGAGGTGTGAAAAA.

In regard to this clone: The sequence runs out 3 residues before the end of the CDR3; the remainder is reconstructed from the germline J gene. This rearrangement joins TRBV29-1 to TRBJ1-1; D ambiguous. The CDR3 spans 15 residues. V was clipped by 3 bases and J by 5 bases, with 19 bases between them. In germline, CDR1 is SQVTM, CDR2 ANQGSEA. The CDR3 sequence is CSVDGRVLSRTEAFF. Incomplete CDR3 DNA: TGCAGCGTTGACGGTCGTGTATTGTCCCGGACTGAA.

Of note for this clone: The sequence runs out 3 residues before the end of the CDR3; the remainder is reconstructed from the germline J gene. The V gene is TRBV29-1, the J gene TRBJ2-7; weak D call: TRBD1 (6 bases). Trimming left V 7 bases short and J 4 bases short, with 20 bases between. Looked up from germline, CDR1 is SQVTM and CDR2 is ANQGSEA. CDR3 length equals 14 residues. The sequenced CDR3 bases are TGCAGCGCGAGATCACAGGGTAGGATATACGAG. Translating it yields CSARSQGRIYE. From start to end, the CDR3 is CSARSQGRIYEQYF.

In regard to this clone: The read ends 3 residues early relative to the CDR3; the germline J gene fills the gap. The V gene is TRBV18, the J gene TRBJ2-7, with 7 bases identical to TRBD1. Trimming removed 3 bases from V and 4 bases from J; junction bases left unmatched: 6. CDR1 and CDR2 from the germline V gene are KGHSH and LQKENI. This CDR3 has 14 residues. The CDR3 DNA, read in part, is TGTGCCAGCTCACCGGGGACAGCCGAGTACGAG. Amino acids: CASSPGTAEYE. The whole CDR3 sequence is CASSPGTAEYEQYF.

With respect to this clone: The read terminates 3 residues before the CDR3 end, so the remaining end is supplied by the germline J gene. The chain employs TRBV7-6 and TRBJ1-1, with D perhaps TRBD1 (5 bases). CDR1 is SGHVS and CDR2 is FNYEAQ in the germline V gene. Trimming left V 0 bases short and J 5 bases short, with 10 bases between. This CDR3 region has 14 residues. Partial CDR3 DNA: TGTGCCAGCAGCTTAGCATCGGGGGAGACTGAA. This encodes CASSLASGETE. The whole CDR3 reads CASSLASGETEAFF.

CDR3 region: CASSLAAAGLNTGELFF. The DNA read from the CDR3 is TGCGCCAGCAGCTTGGCCGCAGCGGGGCTAAACACCGGGGAA. The genes are TRBV5-1 and TRBJ1-4; perhaps TRBD1 as D (5 bases). The read comes to an end 3 residues before the CDR3 does, leaving the germline J gene to fill in the end. This CDR3 is 17 amino acids long. Germline V CDR1 and CDR2: SGHRS, YFSETQ.

As concerns this clone: The read halts 3 residues ahead of the CDR3 end, with the missing end drawn from the germline J gene. The gene calls are TRBV30 and TRBJ1-4, with TRBD1 matching 9 bases. The V gene end was trimmed by 1 base and the J gene end by 8 bases; junction bases not matched to a gene: 2. The CDR3 is 13 amino acids. The germline gives CDR1 GTSNPN, CDR2 SVGIG (reference sequence). The CDR3 reads CAWSGTGAEKLFF. CDR3 DNA (partial): TGTGCCTGGAGTGGGACAGGGGCAGAAAAA.

Details on this clone: The CDR3 goes on 3 residues after the read ends, and that part is filled in from the germline J gene. This chain links TRBV20-1 with TRBJ1-3, with D possibly TRBD1 on 5 matching bases. CDR1 and CDR2 (germline): DFQATT, SNEGSKA (reference sequence). Trimming cost V 0 bases and J 0 bases, with 9 bases left between them. This CDR3 contains 15 residues. The CDR3 region is CSAREGGDSGNTIYF. The DNA read from the CDR3 is TGCAGTGCTAGAGAGGGGGGAGACTCTGGAAACACC.

For this clone: Read coverage stops 3 residues before the CDR3 terminus; the germline J gene supplies the remainder. The J gene is TRBJ2-5, the V gene TRBV25-1, with 12 positions matching TRBD1. Germline V gene data show CDR1 as MGHDK and CDR2 as SYGVNS. This CDR3 is built from 19 residues. V was clipped by 0 bases and J by 2 bases; unmatched bases: 10. The DNA read from the CDR3 is TGTGCCAGCAGTGAATACCGGGGGGGGACAGGGGGCCGTCAAGAGACC. It is translated as CASSEYRGGTGGRQET. The full CDR3 protein reads CASSEYRGGTGGRQETQYF.

Comments on this clone: The read ends 3 residues before the CDR3 terminus; that terminus is restored from the germline J gene. V is TRBV20-1 and J is TRBJ2-7; D might be TRBD1 (6 bases). Trimming left V 0 bases short and J 3 bases short, with 9 bases between. The CDR3 covers 13 residues. From germline, CDR1 is DFQATT and CDR2 SNEGSKA (reference sequence). The CDR3 protein is CSARDGQHYEQYF. The CDR3 DNA, read in part, is TGCAGTGCTAGAGATGGACAGCACTACGAG.

Worth noting for this clone: The CDR3 end falls 3 residues outside the read, so it is completed with the germline J gene. This sequence joins TRBV7-2 and TRBJ2-5, with TRBD2 matching 7 bases. This CDR3 region has 14 residues. CDR1 is SGHTA and CDR2 is FQGNSA in the germline V gene. V trimming: 3 bases; J trimming: 5 bases; junction bases outside the gene matches: 6. CDR3 sequence: CASSFQGGMETQYF. CDR3 bases read: TGTGCCAGCAGCTTTCAGGGAGGGATGGAGACC.

Regarding this clone: With the read ending 3 residues before the CDR3 end, the germline J gene is used to fill in that end. The chain employs TRBV2 and TRBJ2-6; perhaps TRBD1 as D (7 bases). The V gene lost 11 bases and the J gene lost 0 bases, with 17 bases spanning the gap. The CDR3 sequence is 16 residues long. CDR1 and CDR2 (germline): SNHLY, FYNNEI. The chain's CDR3 is CAAQGGISSGANVLTF. The part of the CDR3 DNA that was read is TGTGCCGCTCAGGGGGGAATAAGCTCTGGGGCCAACGTC.

Concerning this clone: The read terminates 3 residues before the CDR3 end, so the remaining end is supplied by the germline J gene. The V and J genes are TRBV12-3 or TRBV12-4 and TRBJ2-4, with 11 positions matching TRBD2. Trimming at V came to 4 bases and at J to 7 bases, leaving 6 bases not matched to a gene. This CDR3 spans 15 amino acids. The sequenced part of the CDR3 DNA is TGTGCCAGCAGTTCGGCGTTAGCGGGGGGGAACATT. Residues: CASSSALAGGNI. The entire CDR3 sequence reads CASSSALAGGNIQYF.